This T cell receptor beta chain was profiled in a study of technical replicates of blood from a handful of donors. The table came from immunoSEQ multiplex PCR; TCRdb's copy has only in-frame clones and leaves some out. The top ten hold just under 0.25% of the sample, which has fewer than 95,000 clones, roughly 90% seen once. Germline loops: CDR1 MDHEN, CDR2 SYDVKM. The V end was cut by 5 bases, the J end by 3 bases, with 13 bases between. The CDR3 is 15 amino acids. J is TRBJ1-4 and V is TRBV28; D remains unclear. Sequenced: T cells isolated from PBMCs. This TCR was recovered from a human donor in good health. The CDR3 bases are TGTGCCAGCAGTCCCTTACAGTACCCTAATGAAAAACTGTTTTTT. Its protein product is CASSPLQYPNEKLFF.